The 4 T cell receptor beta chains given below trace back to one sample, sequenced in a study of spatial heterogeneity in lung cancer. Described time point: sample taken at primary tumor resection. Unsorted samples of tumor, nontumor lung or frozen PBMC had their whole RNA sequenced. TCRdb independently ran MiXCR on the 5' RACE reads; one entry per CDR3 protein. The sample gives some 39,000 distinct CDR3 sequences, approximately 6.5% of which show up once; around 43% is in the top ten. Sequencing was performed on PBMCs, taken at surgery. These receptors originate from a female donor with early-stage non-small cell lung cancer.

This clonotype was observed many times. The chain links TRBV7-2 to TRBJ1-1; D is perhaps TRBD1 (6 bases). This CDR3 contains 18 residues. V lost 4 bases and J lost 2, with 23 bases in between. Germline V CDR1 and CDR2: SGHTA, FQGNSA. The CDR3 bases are TGTGCCAGCAGCTCCTGGGGGGCGATGGAGGCCCAAAACACTGAAGCTTTCTTT. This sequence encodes CASSSWGAMEAQNTEAFF.

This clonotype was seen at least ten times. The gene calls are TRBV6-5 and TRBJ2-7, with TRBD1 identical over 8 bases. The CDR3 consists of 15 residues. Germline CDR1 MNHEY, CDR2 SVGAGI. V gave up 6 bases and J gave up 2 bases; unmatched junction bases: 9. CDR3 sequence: CASSRDPGGTYEQYF. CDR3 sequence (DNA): TGTGCCAGCAGCCGAGACCCAGGGGGCACCTACGAGCAGTACTTC.

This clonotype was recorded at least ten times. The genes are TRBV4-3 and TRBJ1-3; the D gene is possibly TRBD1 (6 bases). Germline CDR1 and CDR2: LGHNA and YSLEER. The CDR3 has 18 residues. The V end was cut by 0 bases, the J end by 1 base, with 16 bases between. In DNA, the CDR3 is TGCGCCAGCAGCCAAGAAGTGACAGGATACCCTTCTGGAAACACCATATATTTT. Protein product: CASSQEVTGYPSGNTIYF.

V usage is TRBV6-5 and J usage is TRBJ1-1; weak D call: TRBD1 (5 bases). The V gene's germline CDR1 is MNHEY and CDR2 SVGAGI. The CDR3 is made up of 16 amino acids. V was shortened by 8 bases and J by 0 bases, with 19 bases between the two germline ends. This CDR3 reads CASGGRQGFMNTEAFF. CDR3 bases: TGTGCCAGCGGTGGCCGGCAGGGTTTCATGAACACTGAAGCTTTCTTT.